The 7 T cell receptor beta chains in this list originate from one sample, sequenced in a study of long-term antiretroviral therapy in people with HIV. Survey-level immunoSEQ v3.0 assays were run. Libraries were prepared by immunoSEQ multiplex PCR; TCRdb keeps only in-frame clonotypes and omits some of them. The sample includes about 21,000 clones, roughly 80% of them seen just once. Material: unsorted PBMCs, obtained 0.2 years after starting antiretroviral therapy. Source of these receptors: a woman aged 30 to 39 with HIV.

The CDR3 DNA is TGTGCCAGCAGCGATCATCCGGGGAGGAGATATCAGCCCCAGCATTTT. Translated, it gives CASSDHPGRRYQPQHF. This chain joins TRBV11-2 and TRBJ1-5; D is unclear. The germline gives CDR1 SGHAT, CDR2 FQNNGV. This CDR3 has 16 amino acids. Trimming shortened V by 5 bases and J by 5 bases, and 19 bases separated the two germline ends.

The chain combines TRBV6-5 with TRBJ1-1, with TRBD1 matching over 7 bases. Germline loops: CDR1 MNHEY, CDR2 SVGAGI. The V and J ends lost 5 bases and 4 bases, in that order; junction bases with no gene match: 4. The CDR3 consists of 13 residues. The CDR3 sequence is CASSVQGPTEAFF. Written as DNA, the CDR3 is TGTGCCAGCAGTGTACAGGGGCCCACTGAAGCTTTCTTT.

The V gene is TRBV6-5, the J gene TRBJ1-2; TRBD1 might be the D (5 bases). Germline V gives CDR1 MNHEY, CDR2 SVGAGI. Trimming took off 6 bases at V and 6 bases at J, with 14 bases between the two ends. The CDR3 runs 13 residues. CDR3: CASRLGGTDGYTF. The CDR3 coding sequence is TGTGCCAGCAGGTTAGGAGGGACGGATGGCTACACCTTC.

J is TRBJ2-5 and V is TRBV10-3; tentative D call: TRBD2 (7 bases). Trimming removed 10 bases from V and 4 bases from J, with 19 bases in between. CDR1 ENHRY and CDR2 SYGVKD come from the germline V gene. The CDR3 is 14 residues long. CDR3 sequence reads: CATAGARGSETQYF. The CDR3 DNA sequence: TGTGCCACGGCAGGGGCGCGGGGGTCAGAGACCCAGTACTTC.

The chain uses TRBV29-1 and TRBJ1-4; tentative D call: TRBD1 (5 bases). Per the germline V gene, CDR1 is SQVTM and CDR2 is ANQGSEA. V lost 3 bases, J lost 11 bases, and 19 bases lay in between. The CDR3 contains 14 residues. CDR3 in DNA: TGCAGCGTTGAGAGCTTATCGGGGGACGGGAAACTGTTTTTT. Its translation is CSVESLSGDGKLFF. Drawing the rest from reference TRBV29-1 and TRBJ1-4, the complete variable domain is SAVISQKPSRDICQRGTSLTIQCQVDSQVTMMFWYRQQPGQSLTLIATANQGSEATYESGFVIDKFPISRPNLTFSTLTVSNMSPEDSSIYLCSVESLSGDGKLFFGSGTQLSVL.

This chain uses TRBV12-5 with TRBJ2-7; D gene ambiguous. The CDR3 extends over 15 amino acids. Germline-derived CDR1 and CDR2 are LGHNT and FRNRAP. Trimming left V 2 bases short and J 3 bases short, with 14 bases between. The CDR3 reads CASGLHVPDNYEQYF. The DNA for the CDR3 is TGTGCTAGTGGTTTGCACGTGCCAGATAACTACGAGCAGTACTTC.

V and J are TRBV5-1 and TRBJ2-1, with D tentatively TRBD1 (8 bases). CDR1 SGHRS and CDR2 YFSETQ come from the germline V gene. This CDR3 spans 15 amino acids. Trimming removed 4 bases from V and 6 bases from J, with 17 bases in between. In DNA, the CDR3 is TGCGCCAGCAGCACATGGACAGGGAGGGGCAATGAGCAGTTCTTC. Residues: CASSTWTGRGNEQFF. Variable domain in full (rest from reference TRBV5-1 and TRBJ2-1): KAGVTQTPRYLIKTRGQQVTLSCSPISGHRSVSWYQQTPGQGLQFLFEYFSETQRNKGNFPGRFSGRQFSNSRSEMNVSTLELGDSALYLCASSTWTGRGNEQFFGPGTRLTVL.